The clone carrying this T cell receptor (beta chain) was detected once. Its antigen is currently unknown. This CDR3 comprises 15 residues. Deletions cut 7 bases from V and 3 bases from J, with 18 bases between. From germline, CDR1 is MNHNY and CDR2 SVGAGI (reference sequence). This specimen belongs to a study of cytomegalovirus exposure and HLA in healthy donors. Study-wide findings and caveats: The records held CMV serostatus as the only immune exposure information.

The PCR ran on 60 Vbeta and 13 Jbeta primers. Clones were read by immunoSEQ multiplex PCR, and TCRdb kept only the in-frame ones, dropping some. In the table there are 100,000 to 150,000 clones, approximately 77% of which are singletons. The clonotype originates from a man between 18 and 35 years old in good health and CMV-seronegative. This chain joins TRBV6-6 and TRBJ1-2, with D tentatively TRBD1 (6 bases). The specimen was PBMCs. DNA for the CDR3: TGTGCCAGCACCGAACGGGGACAACCATACTATGGCTACACCTTC. Translation gives CASTERGQPYYGYTF.